This entry concerns a single T cell receptor (beta chain). Germline CDR1 is SGHDN and CDR2 is FVKESK. The V end lost 0 bases, the J end lost 4 bases, and 14 bases lay between the germline ends. The length of the CDR3 is 16 residues. The data originate from a study of control samples from healthy donors and cancer patients. Only in-frame clones appear in the TCRdb table, and some are missing; sequencing was by immunoSEQ multiplex PCR. The data hold some 120,000 clones, with approximately 89% observed a single time. The receptor's source is a woman aged 18-30 years in good health. Material: blood. J is TRBJ2-3 and V is TRBV14; D remains unclear. CDR3 region: CASSQERLSRADTQYF. The CDR3 coding sequence is TGTGCCAGCAGCCAAGAAAGGTTGAGTAGAGCAGATACGCAGTATTTT.